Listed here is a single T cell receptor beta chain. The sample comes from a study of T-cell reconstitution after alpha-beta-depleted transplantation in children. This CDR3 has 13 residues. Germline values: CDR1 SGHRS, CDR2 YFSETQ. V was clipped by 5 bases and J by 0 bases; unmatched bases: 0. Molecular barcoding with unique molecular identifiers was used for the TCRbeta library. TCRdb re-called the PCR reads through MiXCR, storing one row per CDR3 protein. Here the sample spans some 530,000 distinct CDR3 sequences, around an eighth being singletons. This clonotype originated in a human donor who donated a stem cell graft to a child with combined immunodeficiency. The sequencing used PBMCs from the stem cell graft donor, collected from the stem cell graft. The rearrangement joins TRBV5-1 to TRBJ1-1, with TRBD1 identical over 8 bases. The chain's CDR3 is CASRTGVNTEAFF. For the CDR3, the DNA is TGCGCCAGCAGGACAGGGGTGAACACTGAAGCTTTCTTT.